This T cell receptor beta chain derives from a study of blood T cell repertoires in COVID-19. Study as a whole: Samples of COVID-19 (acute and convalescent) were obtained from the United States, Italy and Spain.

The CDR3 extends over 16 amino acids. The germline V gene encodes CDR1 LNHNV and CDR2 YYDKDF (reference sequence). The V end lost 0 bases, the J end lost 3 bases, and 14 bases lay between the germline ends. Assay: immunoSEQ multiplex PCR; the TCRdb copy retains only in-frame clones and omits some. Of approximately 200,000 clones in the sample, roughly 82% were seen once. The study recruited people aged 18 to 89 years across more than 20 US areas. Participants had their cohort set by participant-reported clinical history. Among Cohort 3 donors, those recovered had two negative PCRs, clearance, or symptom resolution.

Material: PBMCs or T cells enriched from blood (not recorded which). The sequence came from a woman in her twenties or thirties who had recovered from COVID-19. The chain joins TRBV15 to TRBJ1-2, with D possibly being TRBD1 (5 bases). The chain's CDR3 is CATSRDDTLGDYGYTF. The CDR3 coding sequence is TGTGCCACCAGCAGAGATGACACTCTAGGGGACTATGGCTACACCTTC.